This T cell receptor beta chain was profiled in a study of T cells in Graves' hyperthyroidism and ophthalmopathy. This clonotype turned up a few times. What was amplified from RNA transcripts were TCR beta CDR3 regions. RT-PCR in the first round (using the HTBI primer set) targeted the TCR CDR3. TCRdb re-analysed the multiplex PCR reads in MiXCR, keeping a single row per CDR3 protein. The profile covers 730,000 or so distinct CDR3 sequences, with 18% appearing a single time and 16% taken by the ten largest. Germline assignment: CDR1 DFQATT and CDR2 SNEGSKA (reference sequence). This CDR3 has 15 residues. J lost 1 base, V lost 0 bases, and 4 bases had no gene match.

The source of this sequence is a woman aged 50 to 65 with Graves' hyperthyroidism that later progressed to Graves' ophthalmopathy. The chain recombines TRBV20-1 with TRBJ1-1; 8 nucleotides match TRBD1. The specimen was blood. CDR3 protein: CSARDRGQGNTEAFF. DNA for the CDR3: TGCAGTGCTAGAGACAGGGGGCAGGGGAACACTGAAGCTTTCTTT.